This T cell receptor beta chain stems from a study of T cells in Graves' hyperthyroidism and ophthalmopathy. Regarding the study as a whole: Most expanded thyroid clonotypes above 0.001 recurred in blood.

RNA transcripts served as the template for amplifying TCR beta CDR3 regions. A set of HTBI primers served as the primers for a first-round RT-PCR of the TCR CDR3. MiXCR, run by TCRdb on the multiplex PCR reads, gives a single entry per CDR3 protein. This table has about half a million distinct CDR3 sequences, 24% appearing once. In the case of this clonotype: As yet, its antigen is unknown.

Clinical symptoms, serum thyroxine and TRAb, thyroid ultrasound and orbital computed tomography were used for the diagnoses. The CDR3 runs 15 residues. V was clipped by 2 bases and J by 1 base, with 14 bases between them. Germline V gene data show CDR1 as SQVTM and CDR2 as ANQGSEA. The origin of this receptor is a woman aged 25 to 39 with Graves' ophthalmopathy. The rearrangement links TRBV29-1 to TRBJ1-1, with D unresolved. The sequencing sample was made of blood. The DNA for the CDR3 is TGCAGCGTTGAAAAAAGCGGTAACACGAACACTGAAGCTTTCTTT. Amino acid sequence: CSVEKSGNTNTEAFF.